This T cell receptor (beta chain) was observed in a study of radiotherapy plus CTLA-4 blockade in lung cancer. Study information: Across the patients, objective responses occurred in 18%, and disease control in approximately 30%. Study-wide points: Subsequent to radiotherapy plus ipilimumab, tumor-derived TCR clones underwent expansion in blood.

The data were produced by immunoSEQ multiplex PCR, yet TCRdb's version contains in-frame clones alone and is incomplete. The sample carries some 94,000 clones, approximately 78% recorded once. Worth noting for this clone: The antigen is unknown.

Patients with chemo-refractory metastatic non-small-cell lung cancer received focal radiation plus CTLA-4 blockade with ipilimumab. Trimming left V 1 base short and J 0 bases short, with 7 bases between. The CDR3 runs 15 residues. CDR1 is SNHLY and CDR2 is FYNNEI in the germline V gene. The sample in question was peripheral blood, obtained from a patient treated with radiotherapy plus ipilimumab. This chain connects TRBV2 to TRBJ2-1; D remains unclear. The clonotype comes from a human donor with non-small cell lung cancer that progressed on radiotherapy plus ipilimumab. The CDR3, as DNA: TGTGCCAGCAGTGAAGTCTACAGCTCCTACAATGAGCAGTTCTTC. This sequence encodes CASSEVYSSYNEQFF.